This T cell receptor beta chain was recorded in a study of graft-versus-host responses after intestinal transplantation. Study-wide results and limits: Allografts from individuals with graft-donor T cell macrochimerism displayed high graft-versus-host to host-versus-graft clonal ratios.

TCRdb keeps only in-frame clones here, not all; method: immunoSEQ multiplex PCR. The sample has around 93,000 clones; under 95% are singletons. In regard to this clone: Its antigen remains unidentified.

The ends were cut back, 0 bases at V and 7 bases at J, with 14 bases in the middle. From germline, CDR1 is SGDLS and CDR2 YYNGEE. The CDR3 extends over 14 amino acids. The chain carries TRBV9 and TRBJ2-7, with D hard to call. The TCR comes from a human donor who received an intestinal transplant. This specimen was unstimulated CD8+ T cells sorted from spleen or lymph node cells, taken before intestinal transplant. CDR3 nucleotides: TGTGCCAGCAGCGTAGGGAGTGCATTGGAAGAGCAGTACTTC. It translates to CASSVGSALEEQYF.